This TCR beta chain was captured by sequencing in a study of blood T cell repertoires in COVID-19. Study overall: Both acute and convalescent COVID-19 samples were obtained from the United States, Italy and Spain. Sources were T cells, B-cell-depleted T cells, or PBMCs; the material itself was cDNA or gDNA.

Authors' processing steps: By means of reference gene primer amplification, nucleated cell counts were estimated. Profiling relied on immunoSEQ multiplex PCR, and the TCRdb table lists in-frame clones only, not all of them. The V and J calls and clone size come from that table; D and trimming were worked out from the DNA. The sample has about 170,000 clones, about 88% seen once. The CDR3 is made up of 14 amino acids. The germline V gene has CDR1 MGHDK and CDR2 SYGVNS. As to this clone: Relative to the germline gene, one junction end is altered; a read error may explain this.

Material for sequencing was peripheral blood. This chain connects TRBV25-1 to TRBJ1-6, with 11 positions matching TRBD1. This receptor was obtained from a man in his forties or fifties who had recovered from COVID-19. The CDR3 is CASSEGDRGSIHPF. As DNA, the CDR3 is TGTGCCAGCAGTGAAGGGGACAGGGGGTCGATCCATCCCTTT.